Listed below are T cell receptor beta chains from one sample, sequenced in a study of CD8 T cells in Susac syndrome. Via MiXCR, TCRdb re-called the immunoSEQ multiplex PCR reads, giving one row per CDR3 protein. The sample shows about 140,000 distinct CDR3 sequences, roughly 94% of them seen only once. Sample: CD8+ T cells from PBMCs. Receptors originate from a human donor in good health. Both conserved end residues are part of each CDR3. Fields, in order: D gene, V gene, clone size, J gene, CDR3 protein, CDR3 DNA. The D gene is left open where the match is weak. Expanded clones are given a class, and other clones once, few, many or no size at all.

D gene: .
V gene: TRBV27
clone size: once
J gene: TRBJ2-7
CDR3 protein: CASSLFPQSYEQYF
CDR3 DNA: TGTGCCAGCAGTTTATTTCCACAGTCCTACGAGCAGTACTTC

D gene: TRBD1
V gene: TRBV28
clone size: .
J gene: TRBJ2-7
CDR3 protein: CASRNRDSYEQYF
CDR3 DNA: TGTGCCAGCAGAAACCGGGACAGCTACGAGCAGTACTTC

D gene: TRBD1
V gene: TRBV24-1
clone size: .
J gene: TRBJ2-5
CDR3 protein: CATGGDRGQETQYF
CDR3 DNA: TGTGCCACCGGGGGAGACAGGGGACAAGAGACCCAGTACTTC

D gene: TRBD1
V gene: TRBV20-1
clone size: .
J gene: TRBJ2-7
CDR3 protein: CSARALDRGPYEQYF
CDR3 DNA: TGCAGTGCTAGAGCCCTGGACAGGGGCCCCTACGAGCAGTACTTC

D gene: TRBD2
V gene: TRBV19
clone size: .
J gene: TRBJ2-1
CDR3 protein: CASSASGSYNEQFF
CDR3 DNA: TGTGCCAGTAGTGCGAGCGGGAGCTACAATGAGCAGTTCTTC

D gene: .
V gene: TRBV28
clone size: .
J gene: TRBJ2-5
CDR3 protein: CASSWERSNLQETQYF
CDR3 DNA: TGTGCCAGCAGTTGGGAGAGGTCAAACTTACAAGAGACCCAGTACTTC

D gene: TRBD2
V gene: TRBV29-1
clone size: .
J gene: TRBJ2-7
CDR3 protein: CSAAGEPEQYF
CDR3 DNA: TGCAGCGCAGCGGGGGAACCCGAGCAGTACTTC

D gene: TRBD1
V gene: TRBV19
clone size: .
J gene: TRBJ2-5
CDR3 protein: CASRRTGLETQYF
CDR3 DNA: TGTGCCAGTAGACGGACAGGGTTAGAGACCCAGTACTTC

D gene: .
V gene: TRBV11-3
clone size: .
J gene: TRBJ2-1
CDR3 protein: CASSKGRYNEQFF
CDR3 DNA: TGTGCCAGCAGCAAAGGAAGGTACAATGAGCAGTTCTTC

D gene: TRBD2
V gene: TRBV7-2
clone size: once
J gene: TRBJ2-5
CDR3 protein: CASSLGTSGSLVETQYF
CDR3 DNA: TGTGCCAGCAGCTTAGGGACTAGCGGGAGTCTTGTAGAGACCCAGTACTTC